This T cell receptor beta chain is drawn from a study of blood T cell repertoires in COVID-19. Study summary: Material from acute and convalescent COVID-19 was sourced from the United States, Italy and Spain.

This CDR3 region has 19 residues. CDR1 and CDR2 from the germline V gene are MRHNA and SNTAGT. V lost 0 bases, J lost 5 bases, and 18 bases stayed unmatched. TCRdb's copy holds only in-frame clones and misses some; the assay was immunoSEQ multiplex PCR. The table includes about 260,000 clones, more than 75% detected once. V usage is TRBV6-4 and J usage is TRBJ2-5; 7 bases match TRBD2. The sequenced sample was peripheral blood. This sequence originates from a man aged 40-49 years with active or convalescent COVID-19. The CDR3 here is CASSDSGFRLEGGPETQYF. For the CDR3, the DNA is TGTGCCAGCAGTGACTCGGGCTTCAGGTTGGAGGGAGGGCCGGAGACCCAGTACTTC.